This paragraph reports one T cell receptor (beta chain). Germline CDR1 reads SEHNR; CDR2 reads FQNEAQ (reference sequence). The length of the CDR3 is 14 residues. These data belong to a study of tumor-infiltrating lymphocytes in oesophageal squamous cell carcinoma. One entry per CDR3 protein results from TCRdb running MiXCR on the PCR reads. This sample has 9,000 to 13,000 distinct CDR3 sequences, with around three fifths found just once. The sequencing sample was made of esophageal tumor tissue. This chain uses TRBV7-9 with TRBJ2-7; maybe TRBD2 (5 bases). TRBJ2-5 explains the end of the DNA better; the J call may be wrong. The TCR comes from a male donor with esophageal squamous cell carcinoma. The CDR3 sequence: CASSLGVASETQYF. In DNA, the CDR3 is TGTGCCAGCAGCTTAGGTGTAGCGTCAGAGACCCAGTACTTC.